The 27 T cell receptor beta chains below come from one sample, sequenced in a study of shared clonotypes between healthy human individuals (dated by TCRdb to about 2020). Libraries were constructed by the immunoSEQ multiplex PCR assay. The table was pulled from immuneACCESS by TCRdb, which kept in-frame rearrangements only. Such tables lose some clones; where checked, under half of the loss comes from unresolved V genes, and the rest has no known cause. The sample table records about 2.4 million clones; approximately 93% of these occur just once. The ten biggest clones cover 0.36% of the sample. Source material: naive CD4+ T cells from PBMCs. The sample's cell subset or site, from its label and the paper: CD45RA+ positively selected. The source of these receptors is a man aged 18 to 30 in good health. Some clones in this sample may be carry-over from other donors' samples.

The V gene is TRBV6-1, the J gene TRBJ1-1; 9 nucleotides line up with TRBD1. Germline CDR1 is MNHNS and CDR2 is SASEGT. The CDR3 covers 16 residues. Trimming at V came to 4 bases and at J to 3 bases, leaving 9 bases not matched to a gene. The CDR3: CASSGSPGTGYTEAFF. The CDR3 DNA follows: TGTGCCAGCAGTGGCAGCCCCGGGACAGGGTACACTGAAGCTTTCTTT.

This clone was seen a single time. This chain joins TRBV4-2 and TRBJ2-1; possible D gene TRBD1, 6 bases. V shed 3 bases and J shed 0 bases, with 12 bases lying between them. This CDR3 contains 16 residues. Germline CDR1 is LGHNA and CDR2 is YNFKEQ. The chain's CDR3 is CASSQVPDSSYNEQFF. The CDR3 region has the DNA TGTGCCAGCAGCCAGGTACCGGACAGCTCCTACAATGAGCAGTTCTTC.

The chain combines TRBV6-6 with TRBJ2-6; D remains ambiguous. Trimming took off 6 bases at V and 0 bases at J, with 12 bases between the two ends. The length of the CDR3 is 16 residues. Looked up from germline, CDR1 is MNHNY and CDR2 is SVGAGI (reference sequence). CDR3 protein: CASSYLRLSGANVLTF. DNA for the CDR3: TGTGCCAGCAGCTACCTCCGACTCTCTGGGGCCAACGTCCTGACTTTC.

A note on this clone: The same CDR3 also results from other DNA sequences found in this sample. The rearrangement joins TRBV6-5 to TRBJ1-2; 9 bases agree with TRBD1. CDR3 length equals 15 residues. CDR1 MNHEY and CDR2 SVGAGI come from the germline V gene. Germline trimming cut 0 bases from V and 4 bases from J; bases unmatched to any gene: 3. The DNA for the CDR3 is TGTGCCAGCAGTTACTCCGACAGGGGGGGCTATGGCTACACCTTC. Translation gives CASSYSDRGGYGYTF.

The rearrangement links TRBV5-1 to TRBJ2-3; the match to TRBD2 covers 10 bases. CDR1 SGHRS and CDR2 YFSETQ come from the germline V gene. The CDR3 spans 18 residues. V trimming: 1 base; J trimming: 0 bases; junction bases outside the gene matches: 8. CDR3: CASSLTLAGEISTDTQYF. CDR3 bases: TGCGCCAGCAGCTTGACGCTAGCGGGGGAAATAAGCACAGATACGCAGTATTTT. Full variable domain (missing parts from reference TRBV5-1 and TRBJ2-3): KAGVTQTPRYLIKTRGQQVTLSCSPISGHRSVSWYQQTPGQGLQFLFEYFSETQRNKGNFPGRFSGRQFSNSRSEMNVSTLELGDSALYLCASSLTLAGEISTDTQYFGPGTRLTVL.

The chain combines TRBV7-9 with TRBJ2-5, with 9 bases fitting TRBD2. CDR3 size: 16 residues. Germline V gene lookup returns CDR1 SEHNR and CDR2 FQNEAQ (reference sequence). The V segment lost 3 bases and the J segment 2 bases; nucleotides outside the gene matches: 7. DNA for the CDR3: TGTGCCAGCAGCTTTGGGCTAGCGGGATTTCAAGAGACCCAGTACTTC. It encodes CASSFGLAGFQETQYF.

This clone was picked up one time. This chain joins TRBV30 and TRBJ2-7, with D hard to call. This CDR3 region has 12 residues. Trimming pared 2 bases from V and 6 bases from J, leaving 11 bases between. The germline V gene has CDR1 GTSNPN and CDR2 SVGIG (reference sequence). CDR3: CAWSSPSSEQYF. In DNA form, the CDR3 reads TGTGCCTGGAGTTCACCCAGCAGCGAGCAGTACTTC.

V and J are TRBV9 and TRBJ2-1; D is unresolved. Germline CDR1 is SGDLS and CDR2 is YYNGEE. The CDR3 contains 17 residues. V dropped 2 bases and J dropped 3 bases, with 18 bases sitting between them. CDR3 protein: CASSVAASRSFYNEQFF. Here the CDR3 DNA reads TGTGCCAGCAGCGTCGCCGCGAGTCGGAGTTTCTACAATGAGCAGTTCTTC. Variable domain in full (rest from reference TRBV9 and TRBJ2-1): DSGVTQTPKHLITATGQRVTLRCSPRSGDLSVYWYQQSLDQGLQFLIQYYNGEERAKGNILERFSAQQFPDLHSELNLSSLELGDSALYFCASSVAASRSFYNEQFFGPGTRLTVL.

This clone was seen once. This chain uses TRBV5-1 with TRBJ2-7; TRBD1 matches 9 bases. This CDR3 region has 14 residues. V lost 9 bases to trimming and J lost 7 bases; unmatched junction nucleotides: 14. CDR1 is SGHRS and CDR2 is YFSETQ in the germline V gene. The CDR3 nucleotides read TGCGCCACGCGGGAGCCGGGACAGGGAAGAGAGCAGTACTTC. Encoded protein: CATREPGQGREQYF.

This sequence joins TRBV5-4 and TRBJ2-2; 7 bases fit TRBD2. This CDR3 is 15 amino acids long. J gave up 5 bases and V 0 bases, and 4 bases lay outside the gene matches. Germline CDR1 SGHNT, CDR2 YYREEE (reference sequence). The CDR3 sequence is CASSLGASGTGELFF. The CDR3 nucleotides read TGTGCCAGCAGCTTGGGGGCTAGCGGAACCGGGGAGCTGTTTTTT.

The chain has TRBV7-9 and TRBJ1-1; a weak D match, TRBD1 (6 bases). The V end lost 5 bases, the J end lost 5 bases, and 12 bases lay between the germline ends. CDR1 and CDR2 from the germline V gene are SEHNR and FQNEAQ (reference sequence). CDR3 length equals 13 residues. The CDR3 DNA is TGTGCCAGCAGCGCGACTCAGGGGACTGAAGCTTTCTTT. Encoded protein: CASSATQGTEAFF. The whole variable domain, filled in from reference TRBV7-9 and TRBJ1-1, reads DTGVSQNPRHKITKRGQNVTFRCDPISEHNRLYWYRQTLGQGPEFLTYFQNEAQLEKSRLLSDRFSAERPKGSFSTLEIQRTEQGDSAMYLCASSATQGTEAFFGQGTRLTVV.

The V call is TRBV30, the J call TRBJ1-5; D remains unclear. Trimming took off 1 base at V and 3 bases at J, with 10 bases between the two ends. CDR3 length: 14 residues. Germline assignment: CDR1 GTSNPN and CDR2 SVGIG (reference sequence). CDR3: CAWSDSIFNQPQHF. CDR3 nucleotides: TGTGCCTGGAGTGACAGTATCTTCAATCAGCCCCAGCATTTT.

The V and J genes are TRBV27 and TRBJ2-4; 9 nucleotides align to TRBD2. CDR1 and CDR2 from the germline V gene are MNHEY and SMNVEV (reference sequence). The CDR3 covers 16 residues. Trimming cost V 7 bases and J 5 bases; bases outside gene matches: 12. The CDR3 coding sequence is TGTGCCAGCACCCGGTTGAATAGCGGGAGCCAAAACATTCAGTACTTC. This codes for CASTRLNSGSQNIQYF.

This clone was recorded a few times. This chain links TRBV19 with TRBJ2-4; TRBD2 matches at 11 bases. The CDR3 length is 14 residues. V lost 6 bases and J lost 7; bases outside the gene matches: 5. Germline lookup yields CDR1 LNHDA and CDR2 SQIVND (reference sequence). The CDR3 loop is CASRTLAGVNIQYF. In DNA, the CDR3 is TGTGCCAGTAGGACACTAGCGGGAGTTAACATTCAGTACTTC.

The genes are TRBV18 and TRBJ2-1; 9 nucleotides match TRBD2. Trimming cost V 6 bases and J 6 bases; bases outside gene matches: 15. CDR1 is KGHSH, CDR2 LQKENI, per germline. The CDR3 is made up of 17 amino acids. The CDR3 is CASSPPTGLAGFNEQFF. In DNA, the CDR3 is TGTGCCAGCTCTCCCCCGACTGGCCTAGCGGGATTCAATGAGCAGTTCTTC.

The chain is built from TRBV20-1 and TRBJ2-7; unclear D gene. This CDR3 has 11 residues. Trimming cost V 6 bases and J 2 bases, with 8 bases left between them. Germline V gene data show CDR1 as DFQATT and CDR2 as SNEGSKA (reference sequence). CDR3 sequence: CSAPWTYEQYF. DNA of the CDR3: TGCAGTGCCCCATGGACCTACGAGCAGTACTTC.

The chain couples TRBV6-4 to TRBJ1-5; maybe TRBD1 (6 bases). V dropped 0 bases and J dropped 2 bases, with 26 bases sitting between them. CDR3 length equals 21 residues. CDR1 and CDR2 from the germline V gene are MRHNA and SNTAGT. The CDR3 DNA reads TGTGCCAGCAGTGACTCGAGGGGTGAGACAGGCCCTTTATTGGGCAATCAGCCCCAGCATTTT. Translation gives CASSDSRGETGPLLGNQPQHF.

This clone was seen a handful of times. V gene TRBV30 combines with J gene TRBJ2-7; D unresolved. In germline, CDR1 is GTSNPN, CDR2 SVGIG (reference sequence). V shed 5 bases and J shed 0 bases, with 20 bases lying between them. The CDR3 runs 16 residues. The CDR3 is CAWDSFVGPRSYEQYF. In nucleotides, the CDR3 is TGTGCCTGGGATTCCTTTGTAGGACCGCGCTCCTACGAGCAGTACTTC.

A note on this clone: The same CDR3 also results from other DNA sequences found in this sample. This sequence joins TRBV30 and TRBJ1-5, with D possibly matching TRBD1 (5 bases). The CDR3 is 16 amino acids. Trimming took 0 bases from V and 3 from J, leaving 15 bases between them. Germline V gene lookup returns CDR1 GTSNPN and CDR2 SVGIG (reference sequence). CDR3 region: CAWSVVGRGINQPQHF. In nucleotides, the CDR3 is TGTGCCTGGAGTGTTGTGGGACGGGGAATCAATCAGCCCCAGCATTTT.

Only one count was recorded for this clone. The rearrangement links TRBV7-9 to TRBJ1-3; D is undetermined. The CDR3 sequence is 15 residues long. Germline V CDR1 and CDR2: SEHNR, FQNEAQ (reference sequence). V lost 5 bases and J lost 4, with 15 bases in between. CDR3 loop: CASSPKIPSGNTIYF. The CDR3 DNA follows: TGTGCCAGCAGCCCCAAAATACCGTCGGGAAACACCATATATTTT.

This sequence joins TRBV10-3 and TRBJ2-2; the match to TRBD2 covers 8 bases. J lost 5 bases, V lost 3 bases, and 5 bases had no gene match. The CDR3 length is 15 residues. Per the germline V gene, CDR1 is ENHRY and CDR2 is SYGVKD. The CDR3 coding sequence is TGTGCCATCAGTGATGTCGGGAGGGGAACCGGGGAGCTGTTTTTT. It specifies CAISDVGRGTGELFF.

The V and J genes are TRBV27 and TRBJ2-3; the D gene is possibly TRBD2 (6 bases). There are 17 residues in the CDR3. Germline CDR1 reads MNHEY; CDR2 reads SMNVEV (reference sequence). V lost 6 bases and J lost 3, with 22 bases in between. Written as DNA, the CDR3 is TGTGCCAGCAGCCTAGCCCGCCAACTAGCTAGGACAGATACGCAGTATTTT. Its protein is CASSLARQLARTDTQYF.

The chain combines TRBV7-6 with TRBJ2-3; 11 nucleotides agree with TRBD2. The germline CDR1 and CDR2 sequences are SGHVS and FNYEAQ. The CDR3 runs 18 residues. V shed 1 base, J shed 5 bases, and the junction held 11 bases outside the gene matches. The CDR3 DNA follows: TGTGCCAGCAGCTTAGGTTGGATAGCGGGAGGGCCAGGAGATACGCAGTATTTT. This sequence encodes CASSLGWIAGGPGDTQYF.

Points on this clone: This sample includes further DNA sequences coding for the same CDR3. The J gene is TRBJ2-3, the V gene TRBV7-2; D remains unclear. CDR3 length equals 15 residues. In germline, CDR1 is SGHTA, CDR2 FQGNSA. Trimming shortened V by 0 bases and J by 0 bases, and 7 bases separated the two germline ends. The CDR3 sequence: CASSLAGGSTDTQYF. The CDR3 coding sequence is TGTGCCAGCAGCTTAGCAGGCGGCAGCACAGATACGCAGTATTTT.

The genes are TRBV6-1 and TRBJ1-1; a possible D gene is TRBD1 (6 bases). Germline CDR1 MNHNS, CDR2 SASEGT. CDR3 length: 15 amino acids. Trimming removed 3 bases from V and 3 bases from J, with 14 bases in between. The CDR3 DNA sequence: TGTGCCAGCAGTGATGGAGGAGCAGGGGACACTGAAGCTTTCTTT. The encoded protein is CASSDGGAGDTEAFF.

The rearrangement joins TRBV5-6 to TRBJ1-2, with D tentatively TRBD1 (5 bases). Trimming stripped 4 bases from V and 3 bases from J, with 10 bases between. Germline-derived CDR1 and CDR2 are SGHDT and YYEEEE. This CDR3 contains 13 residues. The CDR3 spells CASSPQVDYGYTF. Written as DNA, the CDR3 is TGTGCCAGCAGCCCACAGGTTGACTATGGCTACACCTTC.

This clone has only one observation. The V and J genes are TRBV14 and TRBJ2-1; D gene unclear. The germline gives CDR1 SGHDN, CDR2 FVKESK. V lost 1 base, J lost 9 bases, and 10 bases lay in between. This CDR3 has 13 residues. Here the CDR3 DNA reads TGTGCCAGCAGCCAAGTCTCGTTCAGTGAGCAGTTCTTC. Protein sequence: CASSQVSFSEQFF.